Listed below are T cell receptor beta chains from one sample, sequenced in a study of identical twins. TCRdb used MiXCR to reprocess the 5' RACE reads, holding one entry per CDR3 protein. The sample yields hundreds of thousands of distinct CDR3 sequences, about 9.4% seen once. The same data also contributed to another study, on yellow fever vaccine responses in identical twins.

The specimen sequenced was PBMCs. These receptors all stem from a woman between 18 and 29 years old in good health. CDR3s include the opening cysteine and the closing phenylalanine or tryptophan. A D gene is named only where the DNA matches it firmly. Expanded clones are given a class, and other clones once, few, many or no size at all.

J: TRBJ2-7
V: TRBV7-9
D: TRBD1
size: few
CDR3: CASSPGTERLLPYEQYF
DNA: TGTGCCAGCAGCCCGGGGACAGAGAGACTCCTTCCCTACGAGCAGTACTTC

J: TRBJ2-3
V: TRBV7-2
D: TRBD2
size: few
CDR3: CASSTRTSGRGADTQYF
DNA: TGTGCCAGCAGCACAAGGACTAGCGGGAGGGGCGCAGATACGCAGTATTTT

J: TRBJ1-2
V: TRBV25-1
D: .
size: few
CDR3: CASSERSLGGYTF
DNA: TGTGCCAGCAGTGAAAGATCCCTTGGTGGCTACACCTTC

J: TRBJ2-2
V: TRBV7-2
D: .
size: .
CDR3: CASSLSGSKNTGELFF
DNA: TGTGCCAGCAGCCTGAGCGGGTCTAAGAACACCGGGGAGCTGTTTTTT

J: TRBJ2-5
V: TRBV4-1
D: TRBD2
size: many
CDR3: CASSQVRTSGQETQYF
DNA: TGCGCCAGCAGCCAAGTTCGCACTAGCGGCCAAGAGACCCAGTACTTC

J: TRBJ1-6
V: TRBV9
D: .
size: .
CDR3: CASSSRVSNSPLHF
DNA: TGTGCCAGCTCATCCAGGGTATCCAATTCACCCCTCCACTTT

J: TRBJ2-3
V: TRBV4-2
D: .
size: many
CDR3: CASSPVGASTDTQYF
DNA: TGTGCCAGCAGCCCCGTCGGGGCCAGCACAGATACGCAGTATTTT

J: TRBJ2-1
V: TRBV15
D: TRBD2
size: .
CDR3: CATSRDGPGTSDGSDEQFF
DNA: TGTGCCACCAGCAGAGATGGCCCCGGGACTAGCGACGGGAGTGATGAGCAGTTCTTC

J: TRBJ2-1
V: TRBV6-1
D: TRBD1
size: few
CDR3: CASRLTGGRSYNEQFF
DNA: TGTGCCAGCAGATTGACAGGGGGCCGCTCCTACAATGAGCAGTTCTTC

J: TRBJ2-6
V: TRBV6-8
D: .
size: .
CDR3: CASYTGRASSGANVLTF
DNA: TGTGCCAGCTATACCGGACGGGCTAGCTCTGGGGCCAACGTCCTGACTTTC

J: TRBJ2-3
V: TRBV20-1
D: .
size: many
CDR3: CSARGPPSEGRADTQYF
DNA: TGCAGTGCTAGAGGGCCCCCTAGCGAGGGGCGGGCAGATACGCAGTATTTT

J: TRBJ2-1
V: TRBV7-9
D: TRBD2
size: .
CDR3: CASSLKGREAFNEQFF
DNA: TGTGCCAGCAGCTTGAAAGGGAGGGAGGCCTTTAATGAGCAGTTCTTC

J: TRBJ1-5
V: TRBV7-9
D: .
size: many
CDR3: CASSPTGDQPQHF
DNA: TGTGCCAGCAGCCCCACGGGCGACCAGCCCCAGCATTTT

J: TRBJ2-3
V: TRBV15
D: .
size: many
CDR3: CATSTRDSYTDTQYF
DNA: TGTGCCACCAGCACCCGGGACTCGTACACAGATACGCAGTATTTT

J: TRBJ2-7
V: TRBV5-1
D: .
size: few
CDR3: CASSLGGSQGYEQYF
DNA: TGCGCCAGCAGCTTGGGGGGCTCGCAGGGCTACGAGCAGTACTTC

J: TRBJ2-6
V: TRBV19
D: .
size: .
CDR3: CASSLDGSSGANVLTF
DNA: TGTGCCAGTAGTCTGGACGGGAGCTCTGGGGCCAACGTCCTGACTTTC

J: TRBJ2-1
V: TRBV27
D: TRBD2
size: few
CDR3: CASKPWRGGDNEQFF
DNA: TGTGCCAGCAAACCTTGGCGGGGGGGGGACAATGAGCAGTTCTTC

J: TRBJ2-7
V: TRBV13
D: .
size: many
CDR3: CASSDTRPGPRGEQYF
DNA: TGTGCCAGCAGTGACACAAGACCGGGACCTCGGGGGGAGCAGTACTTC

J: TRBJ2-7
V: TRBV9
D: .
size: many
CDR3: CASSVGSASYEQYF
DNA: TGTGCCAGCAGCGTAGGGTCTGCTTCCTACGAGCAGTACTTC

J: TRBJ1-2
V: TRBV7-9
D: .
size: .
CDR3: CASSLVVGGYTF
DNA: TGTGCCAGCAGCTTAGTCGTCGGCGGCTACACCTTC

J: TRBJ2-1
V: TRBV6-5
D: TRBD2
size: few
CDR3: CASSYYLGGSSYNEQFF
DNA: TGTGCCAGCAGTTACTATCTCGGGGGGAGCTCCTACAATGAGCAGTTCTTC

J: TRBJ2-3
V: TRBV5-6
D: .
size: many
CDR3: CASSLNRVGTDTQYF
DNA: TGTGCCAGCAGCTTGAACAGGGTAGGCACAGATACGCAGTATTTT

J: TRBJ2-3
V: TRBV5-1
D: .
size: .
CDR3: CASSLAGRADTQYF
DNA: TGCGCCAGCAGCTTGGCAGGGCGGGCAGATACGCAGTATTTT

J: TRBJ1-6
V: TRBV20-1
D: TRBD1
size: .
CDR3: CSARDRGSGNSPLHF
DNA: TGCAGTGCTAGGGACAGGGGAAGCGGTAATTCACCCCTCCACTTT

J: TRBJ2-6
V: TRBV27
D: .
size: .
CDR3: CASSVQSSGANVLTF
DNA: TGTGCCAGCAGTGTACAGTCCTCTGGGGCCAACGTCCTGACTTTC

J: TRBJ2-7
V: TRBV5-1
D: .
size: once
CDR3: CASSSSYERYF
DNA: TGCGCCAGCAGCAGCTCCTACGAGCGGTACTTC

J: TRBJ2-3
V: TRBV5-1
D: TRBD2
size: few
CDR3: CASSLSLAGGTQYF
DNA: TGCGCCAGCAGCTTATCCCTAGCGGGGGGAACGCAGTATTTT

J: TRBJ2-7
V: TRBV6-2/TRBV6-3
D: .
size: many
CDR3: CARRGSSYEQYF
DNA: TGTGCCAGGCGAGGGAGTTCCTACGAGCAGTACTTC

J: TRBJ2-1
V: TRBV27
D: .
size: .
CDR3: CASSPIASRGEQFF
DNA: TGTGCCAGCAGTCCCATAGCTTCCCGGGGTGAGCAGTTCTTC

J: TRBJ2-7
V: TRBV29-1
D: .
size: many
CDR3: CSGSSSYEQYF
DNA: TGCAGCGGGAGCAGCTCCTACGAGCAGTACTTC

J: TRBJ2-7
V: TRBV21-1
D: .
size: few
CDR3: CASSCGTSGNYEQYF
DNA: TGTGCCAGCAGCTGCGGGACTAGCGGCAACTACGAGCAGTACTTC

J: TRBJ2-3
V: TRBV12-3/TRBV12-4
D: .
size: few
CDR3: CASRGRDSTDTQYF
DNA: TGTGCCAGCAGGGGCCGGGACTCCACAGATACGCAGTATTTT

J: TRBJ1-5
V: TRBV7-2
D: .
size: many
CDR3: CASSLANQPQHF
DNA: TGTGCCAGCAGCTTAGCGAATCAGCCCCAGCATTTT

J: TRBJ2-7
V: TRBV15
D: .
size: few
CDR3: CATSRDKGYEQYF
DNA: TGTGCCACCAGCAGAGATAAGGGTTACGAGCAGTACTTC

J: TRBJ2-1
V: TRBV29-1
D: TRBD2
size: few
CDR3: CSVTGLAGRYNEQFF
DNA: TGCAGCGTGACGGGACTAGCGGGGAGATACAATGAGCAGTTCTTC

J: TRBJ2-7
V: TRBV5-5
D: TRBD1
size: .
CDR3: CASSARTGGHEQYF
DNA: TGTGCCAGCAGCGCACGGACAGGGGGCCACGAGCAGTACTTC

J: TRBJ2-5
V: TRBV20-1
D: TRBD1
size: .
CDR3: CSAEQGDRGETQYF
DNA: TGCAGTGCTGAACAAGGGGACAGGGGAGAGACCCAGTACTTC

J: TRBJ2-5
V: TRBV2
D: TRBD1
size: .
CDR3: CASMGGQGQETQYF
DNA: TGTGCCAGCATGGGGGGACAGGGTCAAGAGACCCAGTACTTC

J: TRBJ2-3
V: TRBV7-8
D: TRBD2
size: few
CDR3: CASSFDRTAGVETDTQYF
DNA: TGTGCCAGCAGCTTCGACCGTACAGCGGGAGTTGAAACAGATACGCAGTATTTT

J: TRBJ2-1
V: TRBV7-3
D: TRBD2
size: few
CDR3: CASSLKLAGGYEQFF
DNA: TGTGCCAGCAGCTTAAAGCTAGCGGGGGGGTATGAGCAGTTCTTC

J: TRBJ2-4
V: TRBV6-1
D: .
size: few
CDR3: CASSSPIAKNIQYF
DNA: TGTGCCAGCAGCTCACCGATAGCCAAAAACATTCAGTACTTC

J: TRBJ1-1
V: TRBV19
D: TRBD1
size: many
CDR3: CASSPQGGEAFF
DNA: TGTGCCAGTAGTCCACAGGGGGGTGAAGCTTTCTTT

J: TRBJ1-5
V: TRBV10-3
D: .
size: few
CDR3: CAISVGDGNQPQHF
DNA: TGTGCCATCAGTGTGGGAGACGGCAATCAGCCCCAGCATTTT

J: TRBJ2-1
V: TRBV5-8
D: .
size: few
CDR3: CASSLATSTYNEQFF
DNA: TGTGCCAGCAGCTTGGCAACTAGCACTTACAATGAGCAGTTCTTC

J: TRBJ2-1
V: TRBV12-3/TRBV12-4
D: .
size: few
CDR3: CASSSRVTNEQFF
DNA: TGTGCCAGCAGTTCCAGGGTGACCAATGAGCAGTTCTTC

J: TRBJ2-7
V: TRBV28
D: .
size: many
CDR3: CASTPFSVKHEQYF
DNA: TGTGCCAGCACCCCTTTCAGCGTCAAACACGAGCAGTACTTC

J: TRBJ2-4
V: TRBV11-2
D: TRBD2
size: many
CDR3: CASSAAGGSRNIQYF
DNA: TGTGCCAGCAGCGCCGCGGGGGGTTCGAGGAACATTCAGTACTTC

J: TRBJ2-3
V: TRBV20-1
D: TRBD2
size: many
CDR3: CSATRLAGGTDTQYF
DNA: TGCAGCGCGACTCGACTAGCGGGGGGTACAGATACGCAGTATTTT